This T cell receptor beta chain comes out of a study of blood T cells in healthy people across ages. Germline V lookup: CDR1 MNHEY, CDR2 SVGEGT. Trimming cost V 2 bases and J 5 bases, with 18 bases left between them. The CDR3 spans 16 residues. Comments on this clonotype: Antigen specificity is unknown.

General study findings and limits: What prevented conclusive comparison of naive and antigen-experienced cells was that PBMCs were unsorted.

Using a J-beta primer mix together with a sample-barcoded 5' primer, a second PCR was run for about 6 to 12 cycles. MiXCR, applied by TCRdb to the 5' RACE reads, yields one record per CDR3 protein. The sample has hundreds of thousands of distinct CDR3 sequences, more than 20% seen once; the top ten hold more than 8%. Peripheral blood from each donor was collected in a volume of 8 to 10 milliliters. The data were also submitted as part of a second study, on T cells of mothers and their children.

The chain couples TRBV6-2 or TRBV6-3 to TRBJ2-5; D not resolved. The source material was blood. The sequence came from a boy between 10 and 17 years old in good health. CDR3 nucleotides: TGTGCCAGCAGTTACGCCCGTCTGTTGGAAGAGGAGACCCAGTACTTC. Residues: CASSYARLLEEETQYF.